This T cell receptor (beta chain) was identified in a study of Tregs in tolerant kidney transplant recipients. Findings of the study overall: No direct test of biological reproducibility was done here. Few patients were studied, so findings need validation in larger groups.

The germline CDR1 and CDR2 sequences are SGHVS and FNYEAQ. The CDR3 totals 12 residues. Trimming took 2 bases from V and 8 from J, leaving 7 bases between them. The method was immunoSEQ multiplex PCR; TCRdb's version includes in-frame clones alone and lacks a portion of them. The table has 110,000 or so clones, almost 95% seen once. Comment on this clone: Its target is unknown.

Unstimulated Tregs (CD4+CD25+CD127-) and CD4+CD25- non-Tregs were sorted from PBMCs. The sample comprised CD4+ T cells from blood. This TCR was sampled from a human donor in good health. This chain uses TRBV7-6 with TRBJ2-1, with no clear D. The CDR3, as DNA: TGTGCCAGCAGCTTACTCCCTTATGAGCAGTTCTTC. Protein: CASSLLPYEQFF.